A selection of T cell receptor beta chains follows, all from one sample in a study of blood T cell repertoires in COVID-19. This table comes from immunoSEQ multiplex PCR, and its TCRdb copy is limited to in-frame clones, with some not included. The table lists 25,000 to 35,000 clones, around nine tenths of them singletons. The sample consisted of peripheral blood. The receptors stem from a human donor in a cohort sampled during active COVID-19. Each CDR3 is given with its conserved first and last residue. D genes are given only for firm matches. Only part of the rows carry a size: once, few, many, or a class if the clone is expanded.

once	NA	TRBJ2-2	TRBV11-2	CASSDEELVVGELFF	TGTGCCAGCAGCGACGAGGAACTAGTTGTCGGGGAGCTGTTTTTT
NA	NA	TRBJ2-1	TRBV27	CASRLRGSHRVNEQFF	TGTGCCAGCAGATTAAGGGGAAGTCACAGGGTCAATGAGCAGTTCTTC
NA	NA	TRBJ1-1	TRBV10-3	CAISEWGTKGLNTEAFF	TGTGCCATCAGTGAGTGGGGAACCAAGGGGTTGAACACTGAAGCTTTCTTT
NA	NA	TRBJ2-2	TRBV27	CASRSGVYTGELFF	TGTGCCAGCCGGTCAGGGGTATACACCGGGGAGCTGTTTTTT
NA	NA	TRBJ2-2	TRBV5-4	CASSLGRSNTGELFF	TGTGCCAGCAGCTTGGGGAGGTCGAACACCGGGGAGCTGTTTTTT
NA	TRBD1	TRBJ1-2	TRBV4-2	CASSETGIGGYGYTF	TGTGCCAGCAGCGAGACAGGGATCGGGGGCTATGGCTACACCTTC
few	NA	TRBJ2-2	TRBV5-1	CASSLGTTSPTGELFF	TGCGCCAGCAGCTTGGGGACTACTAGTCCCACCGGGGAGCTGTTTTTT
NA	TRBD2	TRBJ2-3	TRBV9	CASSSGLASTDTQYF	TGTGCCAGCAGCTCGGGACTAGCCAGCACAGATACGCAGTATTTT
NA	NA	TRBJ1-2	TRBV28	CASSLTVINYGYTF	TGTGCCAGCAGTTTAACAGTAATTAACTATGGCTACACCTTC
NA	NA	TRBJ2-1	TRBV28	CASRHYLSSYNEQFF	TGTGCCAGCAGGCACTACCTGAGCTCCTACAATGAGCAGTTCTTC
NA	TRBD2	TRBJ2-1	TRBV20-1	CSASWVGRSSYNEQFF	TGCAGTGCTAGTTGGGTCGGGAGGAGCTCCTACAATGAGCAGTTCTTC
NA	TRBD1	TRBJ2-7	TRBV2	CASEAGTDSYEQYF	TGTGCCAGTGAGGCCGGGACAGATTCCTACGAGCAGTACTTC
NA	TRBD2	TRBJ2-1	TRBV19	CASSSSGLGDNEQFF	TGTGCCAGTAGTTCTAGCGGTCTGGGAGACAATGAGCAGTTCTTC
NA	NA	TRBJ2-2	TRBV3-1/TRBV3-2	CASSQAPRELFF	TGTGCCAGCAGCCAAGCCCCAAGGGAGCTGTTTTTT
NA	NA	TRBJ2-1	TRBV15	CATSRVRARLTYNEQFF	TGTGCCACCAGCAGAGTCCGTGCCCGACTCACCTACAATGAGCAGTTCTTC
NA	NA	TRBJ1-2	TRBV5-5	CASSSAPNTGGYTF	TGTGCCAGCAGCTCTGCACCCAATACAGGGGGCTACACCTTC
NA	NA	TRBJ2-2	TRBV6-4	CASRSGVNTGELFF	TGTGCCAGCAGATCCGGGGTCAACACCGGGGAGCTGTTTTTT
NA	TRBD2	TRBJ2-5	TRBV7-8	CASSLSLGRGSQETQYF	TGTGCCAGCAGCTTATCCCTAGGGCGCGGGAGCCAAGAGACCCAGTACTTC
once	NA	TRBJ2-1	TRBV6-5	CASSYPSLRTDTEQFF	TGTGCCAGCAGTTACCCGAGCTTGCGAACCGATACGGAGCAGTTCTTC
NA	NA	TRBJ1-2	TRBV7-2	CASSTYRSYGYTF	TGTGCCAGCAGCACTTATCGCTCCTATGGCTACACCTTC
NA	TRBD1	TRBJ1-5	TRBV5-6	CASSRTGNHQPQHF	TGTGCCAGCAGCCGGACAGGGAATCATCAGCCCCAGCATTTT
NA	TRBD1	TRBJ1-2	TRBV19	CASSIARQGEYGYTF	TGTGCCAGTAGTATCGCCCGACAGGGGGAGTATGGCTACACCTTC
once	NA	TRBJ2-2	TRBV3-1/TRBV3-2	CASSQTSGEEVRGAVF	TGTGCCAGCAGCCAAACCTCGGGGGAGGAGGTCCGGGGAGCTGTTTTT
NA	TRBD1	TRBJ1-1	TRBV5-6	CASTDRGGTEAFF	TGTGCCAGCACTGACAGGGGAGGGACTGAAGCTTTCTTT
once	NA	TRBJ2-5	TRBV11-2	CASSLGRPVSRVLTQYF	TGTGCCAGCAGCTTGGGTCGGCCGGTCTCTCGGGTCTTGACCCAGTACTTC
NA	TRBD2	TRBJ2-7	TRBV7-9	CASSGRLAESYEQYF	TGTGCCAGCAGCGGAAGACTAGCGGAATCCTACGAGCAGTACTTC
NA	NA	TRBJ2-7	TRBV28	CASSLSRTPYEQYF	TGTGCCAGCAGTTTAAGCCGAACTCCCTACGAGCAGTACTTC
NA	TRBD2	TRBJ2-3	TRBV9	CASKASGSTDTQYF	TGTGCCAGCAAGGCTAGCGGGAGCACAGATACGCAGTATTTT
NA	NA	TRBJ2-2	TRBV18	CASSLAETNTGELFF	TGTGCCAGCTCACTAGCTGAGACGAACACCGGGGAGCTGTTTTTT
NA	TRBD2	TRBJ2-3	TRBV24-1	CATSDPGLGFTDTQYF	TGTGCCACCAGTGACCCGGGACTAGGTTTCACAGATACGCAGTATTTT
NA	TRBD2	TRBJ2-1	TRBV30	CAWSVRAGVGNEQFF	TGTGCCTGGAGTGTACGAGCGGGAGTTGGGAATGAGCAGTTCTTC
NA	TRBD1	TRBJ2-2	TRBV4-2	CASSQRGREELFF	TGTGCCAGCAGCCAAAGGGGGCGCGAGGAGCTGTTTTTT
NA	NA	TRBJ2-1	TRBV7-2	CASSLVQYNEQFF	TGTGCCAGCAGCTTAGTACAGTACAATGAGCAGTTCTTC
NA	TRBD1	TRBJ1-2	TRBV2	CASSDQGTAYGYTF	TGTGCCAGCAGTGACCAAGGGACAGCATATGGCTACACCTTC
NA	NA	TRBJ2-7	TRBV28	CASSQGIMRVEQYF	TGTGCCAGCAGCCAGGGGATCATGCGAGTCGAGCAGTACTTC
NA	NA	TRBJ2-7	TRBV29-1	CSVAASRDLSSYEQYF	TGCAGCGTTGCGGCTTCGCGGGACCTAAGCTCCTACGAGCAGTACTTC
NA	TRBD1	TRBJ1-1	TRBV28	CASSGGDRGNTEAFF	TGTGCCAGCAGTGGAGGGGACAGGGGGAACACTGAAGCTTTCTTT
NA	NA	TRBJ2-3	TRBV5-1	CASRRDRDTQYF	TGCGCCAGCCGACGGGATCGAGATACGCAGTATTTT
once	NA	TRBJ2-6	TRBV6-1	CASSDGGSGANVLTF	TGTGCCAGCAGTGATGGAGGGTCTGGGGCCAACGTCCTGACTTTC
NA	TRBD2	TRBJ2-7	TRBV2	CASSEEAGSPYEQYF	TGTGCCAGCAGTGAAGAAGCGGGGTCGCCCTACGAGCAGTACTTC
NA	NA	TRBJ1-3	TRBV18	CASSSPGGGGNTIYF	TGTGCCAGCTCATCCCCTGGGGGCGGTGGAAACACCATATATTTT
NA	NA	TRBJ2-2	TRBV2	CASSPANPLVFGELFF	TGTGCCAGCAGTCCCGCAAATCCACTAGTCTTCGGGGAGCTGTTTTTT
NA	NA	TRBJ1-1	TRBV7-2	CASSPQSNSPEAFF	TGTGCCAGCAGCCCCCAGTCGAACAGCCCTGAAGCTTTCTTT
NA	TRBD2	TRBJ2-2	TRBV6-4	CASSGTSGRNTGELFF	TGTGCCAGCAGTGGGACTAGCGGGAGGAACACCGGGGAGCTGTTTTTT
once	NA	TRBJ2-2	TRBV5-4	CASQTNTGELFF	TGTGCCAGCCAGACGAACACCGGGGAGCTGTTTTTT
NA	TRBD1	TRBJ2-5	TRBV9	CASSQGTGGSETQYF	TGTGCCAGCAGCCAAGGGACAGGGGGATCGGAGACCCAGTACTTC